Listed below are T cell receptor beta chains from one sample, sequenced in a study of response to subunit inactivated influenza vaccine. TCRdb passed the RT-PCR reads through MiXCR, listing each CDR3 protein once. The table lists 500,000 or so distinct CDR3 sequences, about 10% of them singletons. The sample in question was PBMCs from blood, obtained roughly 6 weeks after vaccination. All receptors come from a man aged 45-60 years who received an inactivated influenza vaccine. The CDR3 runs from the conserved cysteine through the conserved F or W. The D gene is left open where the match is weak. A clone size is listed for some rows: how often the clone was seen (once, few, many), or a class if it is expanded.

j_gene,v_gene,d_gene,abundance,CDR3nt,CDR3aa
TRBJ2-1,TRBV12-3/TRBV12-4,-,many,TGTGCCAGCAGTTTAGGGGGCGAGGGGAATGAGCAGTTCTTC,CASSLGGEGNEQFF
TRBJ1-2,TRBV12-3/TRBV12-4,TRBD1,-,TGTGCCAGCAGAAGGACAGGGGGTATCTATGGCTACACCTTC,CASRRTGGIYGYTF
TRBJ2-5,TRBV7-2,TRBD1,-,TGTGCCAGCAGCTGGGACAGAAAAGAGACCCAGTACTTC,CASSWDRKETQYF
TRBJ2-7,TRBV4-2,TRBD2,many,TGTGCCAGCAGCCAAGCAGGGACTAGTCCCCACGAGCAGTACTTC,CASSQAGTSPHEQYF
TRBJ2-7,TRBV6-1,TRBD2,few,TGTGCCAGCAGCGGGACTAGCGGGAGGGCGTTTTACGAGCAGTACTTC,CASSGTSGRAFYEQYF
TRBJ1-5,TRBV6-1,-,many,TGTGCCAGCAGCGGACAGCAAAATCAGCCCCAGCATTTT,CASSGQQNQPQHF
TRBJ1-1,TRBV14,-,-,TGTGCCAGCAGCCAAGGGAGAGTGAACACTGAAGCTTTCTTT,CASSQGRVNTEAFF
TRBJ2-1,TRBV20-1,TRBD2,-,TGCAGTGCCTCCGGGACTAGCGGGAGTTATGAGCAGTTCTTC,CSASGTSGSYEQFF
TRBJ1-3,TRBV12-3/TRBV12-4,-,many,TGTGCCAGCACTCCCCCCCGCAGGGGCAGGGACACCATATATTTT,CASTPPRRGRDTIYF
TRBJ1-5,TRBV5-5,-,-,TGTGCCAGCAGCTCCGGCTGGGGAAATCAGCCCCAGCATTTT,CASSSGWGNQPQHF
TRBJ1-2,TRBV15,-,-,TGTGCCACCAGCAGAGATAGGGCAGGGGTTGGCTACACCTTC,CATSRDRAGVGYTF
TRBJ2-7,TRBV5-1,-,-,TGCGCCAGCAGCTTGGCCTGGACTCCCTACGAGCAGTACTTC,CASSLAWTPYEQYF
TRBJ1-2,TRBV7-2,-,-,TGTGCCAGCAGCTTAGCGCGGGGACCAGACCTCTATGGCTACACCTTC,CASSLARGPDLYGYTF
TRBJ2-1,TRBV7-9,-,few,TGTGCCAGCAGCTTGCGCTGGACAGCGAGCTCCTACAATGAGCAGTTCTTC,CASSLRWTASSYNEQFF
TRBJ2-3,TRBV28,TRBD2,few,TGTGCCAGCAAACTAGCGGGAGGCTTCACAGATACGCAGTATTTT,CASKLAGGFTDTQYF
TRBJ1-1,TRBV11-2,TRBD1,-,TGTGCCAGCAGCCTACAAAGACAGGGAACAGGGGGACACACTGAAGCTTTCTTT,CASSLQRQGTGGHTEAFF
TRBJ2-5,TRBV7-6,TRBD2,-,TGTGCCAGCAGCCGGGGACTAGCCCGGGGGGAGACCCAGTACTTC,CASSRGLARGETQYF
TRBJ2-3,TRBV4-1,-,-,TGCGCCAGCAGCCAAGATTTAGGACTAACTGGCGATACGCAGTATTTT,CASSQDLGLTGDTQYF
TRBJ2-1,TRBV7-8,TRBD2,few,TGTGCCAGCAGCTTAGGCGGGACTAGGCCCTACAATGAGCAGTTCTTC,CASSLGGTRPYNEQFF
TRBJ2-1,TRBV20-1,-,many,TGCAGTGCCGAGCTCTACGGGTACAATGAGCAGTTCTTC,CSAELYGYNEQFF
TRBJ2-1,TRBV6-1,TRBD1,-,TGTGCCAGCAGTGCTTGGACAGGGATCAATGAGCAGTTCTTC,CASSAWTGINEQFF
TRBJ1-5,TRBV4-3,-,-,TGCGCCAGCAGCCAAGCCAAGGAGGTCCAGCCCCAGCATTTT,CASSQAKEVQPQHF
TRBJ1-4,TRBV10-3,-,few,TGTGCCATCAGTCCTTCCCCGGGGTTAGATAATGAAAAACTGTTTTTT,CAISPSPGLDNEKLFF
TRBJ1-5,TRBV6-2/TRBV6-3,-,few,TGTGCCAGCAGTTACTCGGGCGGTGTTTATAGCAATCAGCCCCAGCATTTT,CASSYSGGVYSNQPQHF
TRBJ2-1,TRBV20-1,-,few,TGCAGTGCTAGAGGCTTCGTAACGAGACGGGGTGGTGAGCAGTTCTTC,CSARGFVTRRGGEQFF
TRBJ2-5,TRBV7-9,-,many,TGTGCCAGCAGCTTAGCCTTGTGGGGTCAAGAGACCCAGTACTTC,CASSLALWGQETQYF
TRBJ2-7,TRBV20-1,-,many,TGCAGTGCTAGAGTTGCTGCGGATTCCTACGAGCAGTACTTC,CSARVAADSYEQYF
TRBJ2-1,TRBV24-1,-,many,TGTGCCACCAGTGATAGGACACCCCTTTACAATGAGCAGTTCTTC,CATSDRTPLYNEQFF
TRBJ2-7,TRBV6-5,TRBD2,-,TGTGCCAGCAGTTCCCCGGGACTAGCTATTCTCGAGCAGTACTTC,CASSSPGLAILEQYF
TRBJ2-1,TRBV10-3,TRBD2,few,TGTGCCATCAGTGAACGCGGGAGGGTCTACAATGAGCAGTTCTTC,CAISERGRVYNEQFF
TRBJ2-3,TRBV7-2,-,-,TGTGCCAGCAGCTTAGCGGGGCATAGCACAGATACGCAGTATTTT,CASSLAGHSTDTQYF
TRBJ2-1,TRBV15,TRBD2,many,TGTGCCACCAGCCTAGGTTTGGGACTAGCGGCATATGAGCAGTTCTTC,CATSLGLGLAAYEQFF
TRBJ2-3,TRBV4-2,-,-,TGTGCCAGCAGCCGGGGAGACGACGGCACAGATACGCAGTATTTT,CASSRGDDGTDTQYF
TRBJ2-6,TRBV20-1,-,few,TGCAGTGCTAGAGATGGCTCCGCCCAGGACAACGTCCTGACTTTC,CSARDGSAQDNVLTF
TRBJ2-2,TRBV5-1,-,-,TGCGCCAGCAGCTTGTCCGGACAAAACACCGGGGAGCTGTTTTTT,CASSLSGQNTGELFF
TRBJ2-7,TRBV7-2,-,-,TGTGCCAGCAGCTTAACCCCTAGTGAGCAGTACTTC,CASSLTPSEQYF
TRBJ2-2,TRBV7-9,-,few,TGTGCCAGCAGCTTAATTCCAGACCGGGAGCTGTTTTTT,CASSLIPDRELFF
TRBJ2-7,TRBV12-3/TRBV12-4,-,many,TGTGCCAGCAGCCCACACGGACCCTACGAGCAGTACTTC,CASSPHGPYEQYF
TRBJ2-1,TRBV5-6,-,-,TGTGCCAGCAGCTTGGACCCTAAAAGGGCGGGGAATGAGCAGTTCTTC,CASSLDPKRAGNEQFF
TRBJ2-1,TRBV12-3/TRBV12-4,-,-,TGTGCCAGCAGTTTAGTGTCTCCCGGAGGAGGTTACAATGAGCAGTTCTTC,CASSLVSPGGGYNEQFF
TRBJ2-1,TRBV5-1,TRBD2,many,TGCGCCAGCAGCTCCCTGGGGACCGGGACTAGCGGGTCCAATGAGCAGTTCTTC,CASSSLGTGTSGSNEQFF
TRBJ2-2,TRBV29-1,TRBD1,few,TGCAGCGTTGTCGGTCTACAGGGGGGACACACCGGGGAGCTGTTTTTT,CSVVGLQGGHTGELFF
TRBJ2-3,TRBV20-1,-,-,TGCAGTGCTACACACAAGGTGACAGGCCAAGGTGGGGATACGCAGTATTTT,CSATHKVTGQGGDTQYF
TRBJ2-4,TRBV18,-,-,TGTGCCAGCTCACCTCGACTAAGCGACATTCAGTACTTC,CASSPRLSDIQYF
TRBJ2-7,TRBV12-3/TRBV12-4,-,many,TGTGCCAGCAGCCCGGGACCCTACTACGAGCAGTACTTC,CASSPGPYYEQYF
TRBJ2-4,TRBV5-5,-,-,TGTGCCAGCAGCTTGTTGTGGGCGCAAGCCAAAAACATTCAGTACTTC,CASSLLWAQAKNIQYF
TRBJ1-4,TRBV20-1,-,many,TGCAGTGCTACAACTAATGAAAAACTGTTTTTT,CSATTNEKLFF
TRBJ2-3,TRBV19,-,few,TGTGCCAGTAGCAAGACCGTGGCAGGGTTTTATTCAGATACGCAGTATTTT,CASSKTVAGFYSDTQYF
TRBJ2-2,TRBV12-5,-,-,TGTGCTAGTGGTTCGGACCGGGCGAACACCGGGGAGCTGTTTTTT,CASGSDRANTGELFF
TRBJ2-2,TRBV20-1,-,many,TGCAGTGCTAGAGGAACCCACCTGGGGGCGGGGGAGCTGTTTTTT,CSARGTHLGAGELFF
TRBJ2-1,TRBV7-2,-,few,TGTGCCAGCAGCTCACGACGCGGCTCCTACAATGAGCAGTTCTTC,CASSSRRGSYNEQFF
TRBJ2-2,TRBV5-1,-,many,TGCGCCAGCAGCCTCGGGACGGCCGGGGAGCTGTTTTTT,CASSLGTAGELFF
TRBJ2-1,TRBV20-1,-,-,TGCAGTGCTAGACGGGGGGCCAGCAGTAATGAGCAGTTCTTC,CSARRGASSNEQFF
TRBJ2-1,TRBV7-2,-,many,TGTGCCAGCAACGAGGGGCCGGTAGTCAATGAGCAGTTCTTC,CASNEGPVVNEQFF
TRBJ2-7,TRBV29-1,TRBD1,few,TGCAGCGTTTCTACAGGGGGCGCTTCCTACGAGCAGTACTTC,CSVSTGGASYEQYF
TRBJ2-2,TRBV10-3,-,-,TGTGCCATCAGTGCCACAGAGAACACCGGGGAGCTGTTTTTT,CAISATENTGELFF
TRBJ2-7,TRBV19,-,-,TGTGCCAGTAGTAAACTAGCAGGGACGGCGTACGAGCAGTACTTC,CASSKLAGTAYEQYF
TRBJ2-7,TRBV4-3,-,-,TGCGCCAGCAGCCAAGATCAATTAGGGGACTACGAGCAGTACTTC,CASSQDQLGDYEQYF
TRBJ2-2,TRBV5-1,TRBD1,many,TGCGCCAGCAGCCGCCTCACAGGGGACACCGGGGAGCTGTTTTTT,CASSRLTGDTGELFF
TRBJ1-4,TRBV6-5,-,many,TGTGCCAGCAGTCCCTATCTCCCGGAACTGTTTTTT,CASSPYLPELFF